One sample yielded the 26 T cell receptor beta chains listed below, sequenced in a study of a mutant IDH1 vaccine in newly diagnosed glioma. Antigens for these TCRs are unknown. Libraries were prepared by immunoSEQ multiplex PCR; TCRdb keeps only in-frame clonotypes and omits some of them. The data contain approximately 21,000 clones, 89% of them singletons. As for time point: week 11, during vaccination. One vaccine dose held 300 ug of mutant IDH1 20-mer peptide and came with topical imiquimod. Sequencing used PBMCs, obtained from a glioma patient whose treatment included an IDH1 peptide vaccine. These receptor sequences come from a woman between 40 and 50 years old with glioma.

The rearrangement uses TRBV4-1 and TRBJ2-4; no definite D call. The CDR3 runs to 13 residues. V was pared by 1 base and J by 9 bases, with 10 bases between. Germline V gene sequence: CDR1 MGHRA, CDR2 YSYEKL. This chain's CDR3 is CASSQVGRGIQYF. CDR3 in DNA: TGCGCCAGCAGCCAAGTGGGCAGAGGCATTCAGTACTTC.

The chain has TRBV29-1 and TRBJ1-2, with D possibly being TRBD1 (6 bases). Trimming cost V 1 base and J 8 bases, with 11 bases left between them. The CDR3 covers 12 residues. Germline V lookup: CDR1 SQVTM, CDR2 ANQGSEA. CDR3: CSVEGGGLGYTF. CDR3 nucleotides: TGCAGCGTTGAAGGGGGGGGGCTCGGCTACACCTTC.

The chain is built from TRBV7-9 and TRBJ2-5, with TRBD1 identical over 8 bases. Germline assignment: CDR1 SEHNR and CDR2 FQNEAQ (reference sequence). The CDR3 runs 14 residues. V trimming: 5 bases; J trimming: 5 bases; junction bases outside the gene matches: 7. In DNA form, the CDR3 reads TGTGCCAGCAGCATAGACAGGGGCAGGGAGACCCAGTACTTC. Translating gives CASSIDRGRETQYF.

The J gene is TRBJ2-2, the V gene TRBV4-2; TRBD1 might be the D (6 bases). The CDR3 is made up of 16 amino acids. The V gene's germline CDR1 is LGHNA and CDR2 YNFKEQ. V shed 4 bases and J shed 4 bases, with 16 bases lying between them. For the CDR3, the DNA is TGTGCCAGCAGCCCCCCGGACAGAGCCAGCACCGGGGAGCTGTTTTTT. This translates into CASSPPDRASTGELFF.

The chain has TRBV6-5 and TRBJ1-1, with TRBD1 identical over 7 bases. V lost 6 bases to trimming and J lost 0 bases; unmatched junction nucleotides: 1. In germline, CDR1 is MNHEY, CDR2 SVGAGI. The CDR3 is 13 residues long. The CDR3 reads CASRQGLNTEAFF. The CDR3 coding sequence is TGTGCCAGCAGACAGGGGTTGAACACTGAAGCTTTCTTT.

The chain is built from TRBV5-1 and TRBJ1-1, with D possibly being TRBD1 (5 bases). V was shortened by 0 bases and J by 5 bases, with 14 bases between the two germline ends. Germline CDR1 reads SGHRS; CDR2 reads YFSETQ. CDR3 length equals 15 residues. In DNA form, the CDR3 reads TGCGCCAGCAGCTTGGAGGCAGGGAGGACGACTGAAGCTTTCTTT. Translation gives CASSLEAGRTTEAFF.

This clone was counted between two and nine times. The V call is TRBV11-2, the J call TRBJ2-7; D not certain. This CDR3 has 13 amino acids. The V and J ends lost 0 bases and 2 bases respectively, with 5 bases between them. CDR1 is SGHAT, CDR2 FQNNGV, per germline. The DNA of the CDR3 is TGTGCCAGCAGCTTAGATGCGGCCTACGAGCAGTACTTC. As protein: CASSLDAAYEQYF.

The chain couples TRBV10-3 to TRBJ2-7; 10 bases are a match to TRBD1. This CDR3 is 17 amino acids long. Germline-derived CDR1 and CDR2 are ENHRY and SYGVKD. Unmatched junction bases numbered 14, after V lost 3 bases and J lost 6 bases. The CDR3 DNA is TGTGCCATCAGTGACCCCGAAGGAGGGACAGGGGACTCCGAGCAGTACTTC. Its protein is CAISDPEGGTGDSEQYF.

This chain links TRBV18 with TRBJ2-1, with 7 nucleotides matching TRBD2. CDR1 is KGHSH, CDR2 LQKENI, per germline. V was pared by 6 bases and J by 8 bases, with 10 bases of the junction left unmatched. The CDR3 contains 14 residues. As DNA, the CDR3 is TGTGCCAGCTCCGCCAGCGGGATTCTTGATGAGCAGTTCTTC. Residues: CASSASGILDEQFF.

The chain couples TRBV2 to TRBJ2-7, with D possibly TRBD1 on 5 matching bases. V lost 10 bases and J 2 bases, leaving 15 bases between the germline ends. CDR1 and CDR2 (germline): SNHLY, FYNNEI. CDR3 size: 13 residues. The DNA for the CDR3 is TGTGCCACCATTGACAGAACAGCCTACGAGCAGTACTTC. It specifies CATIDRTAYEQYF.

This clone was detected only once. CDR3 amino acids: CASAPGQGSNQPQHF. Written as DNA, the CDR3 is TGTGCCAGCGCGCCCGGACAGGGCAGTAATCAGCCCCAGCATTTT. This chain connects TRBV6-1 to TRBJ1-5; 8 bases align to TRBD1. Trimming took 8 bases from V and 4 from J; bases not matched to a gene: 10. The CDR3 runs to 15 residues. Looked up from germline, CDR1 is MNHNS and CDR2 is SASEGT.

The chain has TRBV4-1 and TRBJ2-5, with TRBD2 identical over 8 bases. V gave up 4 bases and J gave up 3 bases; unmatched junction bases: 16. The CDR3 is 18 residues long. Germline V lookup: CDR1 MGHRA, CDR2 YSYEKL. In DNA, the CDR3 is TGCGCCAGCAGCCTTCACCGAGCGGGGGCCCCGGCGGAAGAGACCCAGTACTTC. Encoded protein: CASSLHRAGAPAEETQYF.

The gene calls are TRBV7-9 and TRBJ2-7; 9 nucleotides line up with TRBD2. Unmatched junction bases numbered 14, after V lost 8 bases and J lost 6 bases. Germline CDR1 reads SEHNR; CDR2 reads FQNEAQ (reference sequence). The CDR3 consists of 15 residues. The CDR3 DNA is TGTGCCAGCGCACAATTAGGGCTAGCGGGAATCGAGCAGTACTTC. Its translation: CASAQLGLAGIEQYF.

This clone was detected only once. V usage is TRBV6-5 and J usage is TRBJ2-7, with unresolved D. The ends were cut back, 3 bases at V and 7 bases at J, with 7 bases in the middle. This CDR3 has 11 amino acids. The V gene's germline CDR1 is MNHEY and CDR2 SVGAGI. CDR3 loop: CASSYSREQYF. CDR3 coding DNA: TGTGCCAGCAGTTATTCGCGAGAGCAGTACTTC.

The chain carries TRBV4-2 and TRBJ2-3; D perhaps matches TRBD1 (6 bases). The CDR3 is 13 residues long. Germline CDR1 reads LGHNA; CDR2 reads YNFKEQ. Trimming cost V 4 bases and J 3 bases, with 8 bases left between them. In nucleotides, the CDR3 is TGTGCCAGCAGCCCGAGGGGGACAGATACGCAGTATTTT. Its translation is CASSPRGTDTQYF.

The chain carries TRBV7-2 and TRBJ1-6; D call uncertain. The CDR3 covers 17 residues. Germline assignment: CDR1 SGHTA and CDR2 FQGNSA. The V gene lost 5 bases and the J gene lost 9 bases, with 23 bases spanning the gap. CDR3 nucleotides: TGTGCCAGCAGCCACTATCTGGGCAGCCCCGAAGGTTCACCCCTCCACTTT. Its protein is CASSHYLGSPEGSPLHF.

The chain combines TRBV5-1 with TRBJ1-5, with D possibly matching TRBD1 (6 bases). V was clipped by 1 base and J by 0 bases, with 26 bases between them. The CDR3 length is 21 residues. The germline V gene has CDR1 SGHRS and CDR2 YFSETQ. The CDR3 DNA reads as TGCGCCAGCAGCTTGTCCTTTAATGCCCTTTACAGGGTTAATAGCAATCAGCCCCAGCATTTT. This sequence encodes CASSLSFNALYRVNSNQPQHF.

The chain combines TRBV28 with TRBJ1-2, with TRBD1 as a possible D gene (5 bases). Deletions cut 6 bases from V and 4 bases from J, with 21 bases between. The germline V gene has CDR1 MDHEN and CDR2 SYDVKM. The CDR3 extends over 16 amino acids. CDR3 residues: CASRGVGGDEGYGYTF. CDR3 DNA sequence: TGTGCCAGCAGAGGGGTCGGAGGGGACGAGGGCTATGGCTACACCTTC.

The chain couples TRBV4-1 to TRBJ1-2, with D perhaps matching TRBD1 (5 bases). This CDR3 comprises 16 residues. The V end was cut by 3 bases, the J end by 0 bases, with 14 bases between. Per germline, CDR1 MGHRA and CDR2 YSYEKL. The CDR3 protein is CASSQPTAKTNYGYTF. The CDR3 DNA follows: TGCGCCAGCAGCCAGCCGACAGCTAAGACTAACTATGGCTACACCTTC.

The gene calls are TRBV7-8 and TRBJ2-7, with 8 bases lining up with TRBD2. CDR1 and CDR2 (germline): SGHVS, FQNEAQ. Germline trimming cut 5 bases from V and 9 bases from J; bases unmatched to any gene: 18. The CDR3 is made up of 16 amino acids. This CDR3 reads CASSQLPTTSGSTQYF. Written as DNA, the CDR3 is TGTGCCAGCAGCCAACTGCCCACTACTAGCGGTAGCACGCAGTACTTC.

V usage is TRBV4-3 and J usage is TRBJ1-1; unclear D gene. The germline V gene encodes CDR1 LGHNA and CDR2 YSLEER. There are 12 residues in the CDR3. The V end lost 2 bases, the J end lost 6 bases, and 7 bases lay between the germline ends. This CDR3 reads CASSQQGSEAFF. The CDR3 DNA reads TGCGCCAGCAGCCAACAAGGGTCTGAAGCTTTCTTT.

This clone was detected only once. This chain connects TRBV10-2 to TRBJ2-7; 8 nucleotides line up with TRBD1. The ends lost 3 bases at V and 3 bases at J; junction bases unmatched: 1. Germline V gene data show CDR1 as WSHSY and CDR2 as SAAADI. There are 13 residues in the CDR3. In nucleotides, the CDR3 is TGCGCCAGCAGTGACGGACAGGGCTACGAGCAGTACTTC. Protein: CASSDGQGYEQYF.

The chain is built from TRBV5-4 and TRBJ2-2, with a possible D match to TRBD1 (6 bases). The CDR3 runs to 16 residues. The germline gives CDR1 SGHNT, CDR2 YYREEE (reference sequence). V was shortened by 4 bases and J by 6 bases, with 19 bases between the two germline ends. CDR3 DNA sequence: TGTGCCAGCAGCGCAGAGCTCGCAGGGGCCCCCGGGGAGCTGTTTTTT. Translating gives CASSAELAGAPGELFF.

This chain joins TRBV19 and TRBJ1-2; unclear D gene. This CDR3 region has 12 residues. Trimming took 7 bases from V and 3 from J, leaving 9 bases between them. Germline CDR1 and CDR2: LNHDA and SQIVND (reference sequence). The CDR3 nucleotides are TGTGCCAGTAAGAGGGTCGACTATGGCTACACCTTC. This gives the protein CASKRVDYGYTF.

The chain has TRBV19 and TRBJ2-3; a possible D gene is TRBD2 (6 bases). CDR1 and CDR2 (germline): LNHDA, SQIVND (reference sequence). The CDR3 has 14 amino acids. V gave up 7 bases and J gave up 2 bases, with 13 bases separating them. In nucleotides, the CDR3 is TGTGCCAGTACCTCAGGGAGGTCCACAGATACGCAGTATTTT. This codes for CASTSGRSTDTQYF.

The chain combines TRBV5-8 with TRBJ1-1; 8 bases agree with TRBD1. The CDR3 totals 15 residues. V dropped 2 bases and J dropped 0; count of bases not matched to a gene: 3. The germline CDR1 and CDR2 sequences are SGHTS and YDEGEE. CDR3 nucleotides: TGTGCCAGCAGCTTCAGGGACAGGATGAACACTGAAGCTTTCTTT. Amino acid sequence: CASSFRDRMNTEAFF.